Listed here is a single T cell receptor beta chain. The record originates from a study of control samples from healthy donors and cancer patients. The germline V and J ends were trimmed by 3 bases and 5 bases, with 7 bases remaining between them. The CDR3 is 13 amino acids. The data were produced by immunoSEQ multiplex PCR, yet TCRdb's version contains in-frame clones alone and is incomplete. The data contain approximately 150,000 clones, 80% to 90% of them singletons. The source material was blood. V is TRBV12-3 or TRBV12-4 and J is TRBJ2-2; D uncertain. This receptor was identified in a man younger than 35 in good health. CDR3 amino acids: CASSFGGTGELFF. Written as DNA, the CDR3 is TGTGCCAGCAGTTTCGGTGGGACCGGGGAGCTGTTTTTT.